This TCR beta chain is drawn from a study of CD8 T cells in Susac syndrome. Whole-study findings and limits: The study recognized that the number of individuals in its TCR sequencing and HLA analysis was relatively small.

V was pared by 7 bases and J by 4 bases, with 17 bases between. The CDR3 runs 15 residues. Germline V gene data show CDR1 as SGHRS and CDR2 as YFSETQ. Details on this clonotype: Its antigen is not identified.

TEMRA cells were FACS-enriched, while CD8+ and CD4+ T cells were negatively isolated. With random hexamers, reverse transcription was performed on roughly 0.5 to 1 ug of RNA. Amplification of TCR beta CDR3 by immunoSEQ multiplex PCR spanned 54 Vbeta and 13 Jbeta. In TCRdb, the immunoSEQ multiplex PCR reads were re-called with MiXCR into one record per CDR3 protein. The data contain over 150,000 distinct CDR3 sequences, roughly 94% of them singletons. This chain uses TRBV5-1 with TRBJ1-4, with a weak D call TRBD1 (5 bases). Specimen: CD4+ T cells from PBMCs. The sequence derives from a human donor with Susac syndrome. This CDR3 is CASPLLGARNEKLFF. CDR3 bases: TGCGCCAGCCCCCTTCTAGGGGCGCGTAATGAAAAACTGTTTTTT.